This is a list of T cell receptor beta chains from one sample in a study of T cell responses to AZD1222 COVID-19 vaccine. Assay: immunoSEQ multiplex PCR; the TCRdb copy retains only in-frame clones and omits some. The sample lists 120,000 or so clones; about 88% were seen once. The input for sequencing was peripheral blood, taken on day 0 of AZD1222 vaccination. All receptors come from an adult in good health. The CDR3 runs from the conserved cysteine through the conserved F or W. The D gene is left open where the match is weak. For some rows the clone size is stated as once, few or many, or as a class when expanded; others skip it.

V	J	D	size	CDR3	DNA
TRBV6-5	TRBJ1-2	TRBD1	.	CASRADRDYGYTF	TGTGCCAGCAGAGCTGACAGGGACTATGGCTACACCTTC
TRBV27	TRBJ2-2	TRBD2	.	CASSFSGRGSGELFF	TGTGCCAGCAGTTTTAGCGGGAGGGGATCCGGGGAGCTGTTTTTT
TRBV4-2	TRBJ2-1	TRBD1	once	CASSPEERDRGYNEQFF	TGTGCCAGCAGCCCAGAGGAGAGGGACAGGGGTTACAATGAGCAGTTCTTC
TRBV19	TRBJ2-1	TRBD2	.	CASSIGTSYNEQFF	TGTGCCAGTAGTATTGGGACTAGCTACAATGAGCAGTTCTTC
TRBV5-1	TRBJ2-3	TRBD2	.	CASSLVGTSGVGATDTQYF	TGCGCCAGCAGCTTGGTAGGGACTAGCGGGGTGGGAGCCACAGATACGCAGTATTTT
TRBV11-3	TRBJ2-5	TRBD2	.	CASSLDPWTRSYQETQYF	TGTGCCAGCAGCTTAGATCCCTGGACTAGGAGTTATCAAGAGACCCAGTACTTC
TRBV11-3	TRBJ2-1	.	.	CASSLARYNEQFF	TGTGCCAGCAGCTTAGCGCGATACAATGAGCAGTTCTTC
TRBV7-8	TRBJ1-1	TRBD1	once	CASSPGTGGLNTEAFF	TGTGCCAGCAGCCCGGGGACAGGGGGTTTGAACACTGAAGCTTTCTTT
TRBV4-1	TRBJ1-6	.	.	CASSQHRRGIRGSPLHF	TGCGCCAGCAGCCAACACAGGCGAGGGATAAGGGGTTCCCCCCTCCACTTT
TRBV6-6	TRBJ2-7	.	.	CATRRDGSDYEQYF	TGTGCCACCAGAAGGGACGGGAGTGACTACGAGCAGTACTTC
TRBV6-5	TRBJ2-5	.	.	CASSYGQTKETQYF	TGTGCCAGCAGTTACGGGCAGACCAAAGAGACCCAGTACTTC
TRBV19	TRBJ1-4	.	.	CASSSQGGAIEKLFF	TGTGCCAGTAGTTCCCAGGGCGGAGCGATTGAAAAACTGTTTTTT
TRBV12-3/TRBV12-4	TRBJ2-7	.	.	CASSLAPRAEQYF	TGTGCCAGCAGTTTAGCACCGCGGGCTGAGCAGTACTTC
TRBV24-1	TRBJ2-7	TRBD1	.	CATSGSGQGAIEQYF	TGTGCCACCAGCGGCTCTGGACAGGGGGCAATCGAGCAGTACTTC
TRBV7-3	TRBJ2-3	TRBD2	.	CASKRGGATDTQYF	TGTGCCAGCAAGCGCGGGGGGGCCACAGATACGCAGTATTTT
TRBV27	TRBJ2-1	TRBD1	.	CASSLRAGGHEQFF	TGTGCCAGCAGTTTAAGGGCAGGGGGCCATGAGCAGTTCTTC
TRBV13	TRBJ1-1	TRBD1	.	CASSFKAGTVGTEAFF	TGTGCCAGCAGCTTCAAAGCGGGGACAGTTGGCACTGAAGCTTTCTTT
TRBV7-8	TRBJ1-2	TRBD1	.	CASSSPTGEGYGYTF	TGTGCCAGCAGCTCCCCGACAGGGGAAGGGTATGGCTACACCTTC
TRBV28	TRBJ1-6	.	.	CASSLDAGYNSPLHF	TGTGCCAGCAGTTTAGACGCAGGTTATAATTCACCCCTCCACTTT
TRBV7-2	TRBJ1-4	.	once	CASSFGFATNEKLFF	TGTGCCAGCAGCTTCGGATTTGCAACTAATGAAAAACTGTTTTTT
TRBV2	TRBJ1-5	.	medium-sized	CASSEAELGEQHF	TGTGCCAGCAGTGAAGCAGAATTAGGGGAACAGCATTTT
TRBV6-5	TRBJ1-1	.	.	CASKTGYHMNTEAFF	TGTGCCAGCAAAACGGGATATCATATGAACACTGAAGCTTTCTTT
TRBV6-5	TRBJ2-5	TRBD2	once	CASSYSREGRGTQYF	TGTGCCAGCAGTTACTCGCGGGAGGGCCGAGGGACCCAGTACTTC
TRBV4-1	TRBJ1-2	.	.	CASSPTGTTGDGYTF	TGCGCCAGCAGCCCAACCGGGACAACCGGGGACGGCTACACCTTC
TRBV27	TRBJ2-7	TRBD1	once	CASSPVAPTGGHEQYF	TGTGCCAGCAGCCCTGTCGCCCCGACAGGGGGCCACGAGCAGTACTTC
TRBV7-9	TRBJ1-2	TRBD1	.	CASSSGQGAPTF	TGTGCCAGCAGCTCAGGACAGGGGGCGCCCACCTTC
TRBV6-2/TRBV6-3	TRBJ2-1	TRBD2	once	CASSKGLAGGQDEQFF	TGTGCCAGCAGCAAGGGACTAGCGGGGGGGCAGGATGAGCAGTTCTTC
TRBV12-3/TRBV12-4	TRBJ2-1	.	.	CASSLRAANEQFF	TGTGCCAGCAGTTTACGCGCGGCTAATGAGCAGTTCTTC
TRBV7-2	TRBJ2-7	.	.	CASSSGGTSYEQYF	TGTGCCAGCAGCTCAGGGGGGACCTCATACGAGCAGTACTTC
TRBV4-1	TRBJ1-5	.	.	CASSRGGYRVDQPQHF	TGCGCCAGCAGCCGGGGGGGATACAGGGTTGATCAGCCCCAGCATTTT
TRBV7-9	TRBJ2-2	.	.	CASSPQSPDWYTGELFF	TGTGCCAGCAGCCCACAGAGTCCCGACTGGTACACCGGGGAGCTGTTTTTT
TRBV6-5	TRBJ2-3	TRBD1	once	CASTDRGSTDTQYF	TGTGCCAGCACCGACAGGGGTAGCACAGATACGCAGTATTTT
TRBV18	TRBJ2-7	.	once	CASSPTGGARLHEQYF	TGTGCCAGCTCACCGACCGGGGGTGCCCGTCTCCACGAGCAGTACTTC
TRBV3-1/TRBV3-2	TRBJ1-6	.	few	CASRTKGGRAPLHF	TGTGCCAGCCGCACCAAGGGGGGCAGAGCACCCCTCCACTTT
TRBV27	TRBJ2-1	.	.	CASSEGGTTYNEQFF	TGTGCCAGCAGCGAAGGGGGGACTACTTACAATGAGCAGTTCTTC
TRBV30	TRBJ2-7	TRBD2	.	CAWSPWGGGTYEQYF	TGTGCCTGGAGCCCCTGGGGGGGTGGGACCTACGAGCAGTACTTC
TRBV30	TRBJ1-6	TRBD1	.	CAWSVDRAVGTPLHF	TGTGCCTGGAGTGTGGACAGGGCAGTGGGGACACCCCTCCACTTT
TRBV7-6	TRBJ2-7	.	.	CASSLVGGKLGLREQYF	TGTGCCAGCAGCTTAGTAGGTGGAAAGCTGGGTCTACGCGAGCAGTACTTC
TRBV5-1	TRBJ1-4	.	.	CASSPSPGTEKLFF	TGCGCCAGCAGCCCGTCTCCAGGGACTGAAAAACTGTTTTTT
TRBV18	TRBJ2-2	.	.	CASSLAFAGELFF	TGTGCCAGCTCCCTAGCGTTCGCCGGGGAGCTGTTTTTT
TRBV7-3	TRBJ2-7	.	.	CASSLPPAYEQYF	TGTGCCAGCAGCTTACCCCCGGCCTACGAGCAGTACTTC
TRBV23-1	TRBJ2-3	TRBD2	.	CASSQSWASGGETTDTQYF	TGCGCCAGCAGTCAATCGTGGGCTAGCGGGGGGGAAACGACAGATACGCAGTATTTT
TRBV12-3/TRBV12-4	TRBJ1-2	.	.	CASSPGSYGYTF	TGTGCCAGCAGCCCAGGGAGCTATGGCTACACCTTC
TRBV3-1/TRBV3-2	TRBJ1-2	.	few	CASSQGPEGYTF	TGTGCCAGCAGCCAAGGCCCGGAAGGCTACACCTTC
TRBV5-4	TRBJ1-3	.	once	CASSTGGAYSGNTIYF	TGTGCCAGCAGTACCGGCGGGGCCTACTCTGGAAACACCATATATTTT
TRBV5-1	TRBJ1-3	.	.	CASSLAGTSTDTIYF	TGCGCCAGCAGCTTGGCAGGGACCTCGACGGACACCATATATTTT
TRBV4-1	TRBJ1-4	.	.	CASSQGQVNEKLFF	TGCGCCAGCAGCCAGGGACAAGTTAATGAAAAACTGTTTTTT
TRBV25-1	TRBJ1-3	.	.	CASSEIYGRGDGNTIYF	TGTGCCAGCAGTGAGATTTATGGCAGGGGAGATGGAAACACCATATATTTT
TRBV7-2	TRBJ2-3	TRBD2	once	CASSSLAGLDTQYF	TGTGCCAGCAGCTCACTAGCGGGATTGGATACGCAGTATTTT
TRBV28	TRBJ2-1	TRBD1	.	CASSSPGTADSNEQFF	TGTGCCAGCAGTTCGCCCGGGACAGCAGACTCGAATGAGCAGTTCTTC
TRBV13	TRBJ2-3	TRBD2	once	CASSLGVAGVSTDTQYF	TGTGCCAGCAGCTTAGGGGTAGCGGGGGTTAGCACAGATACGCAGTATTTT
TRBV7-8	TRBJ1-2	.	.	CASSLGGAPYGYTF	TGTGCCAGCAGCTTAGGTGGAGCACCCTATGGCTACACCTTC
TRBV7-8	TRBJ2-3	.	.	CASRAEDWGFTDTQYF	TGTGCCAGCAGAGCAGAGGACTGGGGGTTTACAGATACGCAGTATTTT
TRBV19	TRBJ2-1	.	once	CASSIAEGVALGEQFF	TGTGCCAGTAGTATAGCTGAGGGGGTAGCCTTGGGTGAGCAGTTCTTC
TRBV18	TRBJ1-1	.	.	CASSPTLGGDTEAFF	TGTGCCAGCTCACCTACCTTGGGCGGGGACACTGAAGCTTTCTTT
TRBV7-9	TRBJ1-2	TRBD1	.	CASTIGQGVYGYTF	TGTGCCAGCACCATAGGACAGGGTGTCTATGGCTACACCTTC
TRBV5-1	TRBJ2-7	TRBD2	.	CASSFTSGGAYEQYF	TGCGCCAGCAGCTTCACTAGCGGGGGGGCCTACGAGCAGTACTTC
TRBV19	TRBJ1-1	.	.	CASSKMDSPNTEAFF	TGTGCCAGTAGCAAAATGGACAGCCCGAACACTGAAGCTTTCTTT
TRBV13	TRBJ1-1	.	.	CASSAGHGNTEAFF	TGTGCCAGCAGCGCCGGACACGGGAACACTGAAGCTTTCTTT
TRBV9	TRBJ2-7	TRBD2	.	CASSVTGGHHEQYF	TGTGCCAGCAGCGTAACGGGGGGGCATCACGAGCAGTACTTC